The rows below give T cell receptor beta chains drawn from one sample of a study of control samples from healthy donors and cancer patients. Libraries were prepared by immunoSEQ multiplex PCR; TCRdb keeps only in-frame clonotypes and omits some of them. The sample shows 200,000 or so clones, just under 95% of them seen only once. The sequenced sample consisted of blood. The receptors were gathered from a man aged 50 to 60 in good health. The CDR3 runs from the conserved cysteine through the conserved F or W. D genes are given only for firm matches. Clone size, where shown, is once, few, many, or a class for clones that have expanded.

>-|TRBJ1-1|-|TRBV27
CASSLLSRGLNTEAFF
TGTGCCAGCAGTCTATTAAGCCGCGGCCTAAACACTGAAGCTTTCTTT
>-|TRBJ1-2|-|TRBV5-1
CASSSKTANYGYTF
TGCGCCAGCAGCTCTAAAACAGCTAACTATGGCTACACCTTC
>once|TRBJ2-7|TRBD1|TRBV24-1
CATSEPGTGNPYEQYF
TGTGCCACCAGTGAACCGGGGACAGGGAATCCCTACGAGCAGTACTTC
>-|TRBJ1-1|-|TRBV5-1
CASSFSIGGEAFF
TGCGCCAGCAGCTTCAGTATAGGGGGAGAAGCTTTCTTT
>-|TRBJ1-6|-|TRBV28
CASRGLESPLHF
TGTGCCAGCAGGGGACTTGAGTCACCCCTCCACTTT
>once|TRBJ2-7|-|TRBV3-1/TRBV3-2
CASSHPGDGVEQYF
TGTGCCAGCAGCCATCCAGGGGACGGTGTCGAGCAGTACTTC
>-|TRBJ1-2|TRBD1|TRBV24-1
CATSRGDSNGGYTF
TGTGCCACCAGCCGCGGGGACAGCAACGGCGGCTACACCTTC
>-|TRBJ1-6|-|TRBV14
CASSAVGGSYNSPLHF
TGTGCCAGCAGCGCGGTGGGGGGCAGTTATAATTCACCCCTCCACTTT
>-|TRBJ1-2|-|TRBV5-8
CASSLIPQEFRGYTF
TGTGCCAGCAGCTTGATCCCTCAGGAATTCCGGGGCTACACCTTC
>-|TRBJ1-1|-|TRBV13
CASSLAGGDTEAFF
TGTGCCAGCAGCTTAGCCGGAGGGGACACTGAAGCTTTCTTT
>-|TRBJ2-6|-|TRBV11-2
CASSLSGANVLTF
TGTGCCAGCAGCTTATCTGGGGCCAACGTCCTGACTTTC
>-|TRBJ1-1|-|TRBV24-1
CATSDLRYTEAFF
TGTGCCACCAGTGATTTGAGGTACACTGAAGCTTTCTTT
>few|TRBJ1-5|-|TRBV28
CASSLSGQPQHF
TGTGCCAGCAGTTTATCGGGGCAGCCCCAGCATTTT
>-|TRBJ1-6|-|TRBV6-5
CASSYSIGGSPLHF
TGTGCCAGCAGTTACTCGATAGGCGGGTCACCCCTCCACTTT
>-|TRBJ2-5|TRBD2|TRBV24-1
CATSGNSGALQETQYF
TGTGCCACCAGTGGCAATAGCGGGGCACTTCAAGAGACCCAGTACTTC
>-|TRBJ1-2|-|TRBV5-4
CASSSGRNYGYTF
TGTGCCAGCAGCTCCGGGAGGAACTATGGCTACACCTTC
>-|TRBJ1-2|TRBD1|TRBV11-2
CASSFGDSSYGYTF
TGTGCCAGCAGCTTCGGGGACAGTTCCTATGGCTACACCTTC
>-|TRBJ2-7|-|TRBV6-5
CASSYEEQYF
TGTGCCAGCAGTTACGAGGAGCAGTACTTC
>-|TRBJ2-7|-|TRBV7-2
CASSLRKQGIGYEQYF
TGTGCCAGCAGCTTAAGGAAACAGGGAATAGGGTACGAGCAGTACTTC
>-|TRBJ1-1|-|TRBV6-5
CASRNTGTEAFF
TGTGCCAGCAGGAACACCGGGACAGAAGCTTTCTTT
>-|TRBJ2-1|TRBD1|TRBV5-4
CASSTGTGGLNEQFF
TGTGCCAGCAGCACCGGGACAGGGGGCTTGAATGAGCAGTTCTTC
>few|TRBJ1-2|TRBD1|TRBV6-1
CASSESGQARGGYTF
TGTGCCAGCAGTGAATCGGGACAGGCGCGAGGTGGCTACACCTTC
>-|TRBJ2-1|TRBD2|TRBV5-4
CASSAGGHNEQFF
TGTGCCAGCAGTGCGGGGGGACACAATGAGCAGTTCTTC
>-|TRBJ1-4|-|TRBV6-1
CASSEAPGQLFF
TGTGCCAGCAGTGAAGCGCCGGGACAACTGTTTTTT
>-|TRBJ1-4|-|TRBV6-5
CATSPRGSTNEKLFF
TGTGCCACTTCTCCCCGGGGGTCGACTAATGAAAAACTGTTTTTT
>-|TRBJ1-1|-|TRBV4-3
CASSQGPYMNTEAFF
TGCGCCAGCAGCCAAGGTCCGTACATGAACACTGAAGCTTTCTTT
>-|TRBJ2-3|-|TRBV18
CASSPDVGGYWTDTQYF
TGTGCCAGCTCACCCGACGTTGGGGGGTATTGGACAGATACGCAGTATTTT
>-|TRBJ2-3|-|TRBV7-3
CASSTRQSTDTQYF
TGTGCCAGCAGCACCAGACAGAGCACAGATACGCAGTATTTT
>once|TRBJ1-1|-|TRBV6-5
CASSYAENTEAFF
TGTGCCAGCAGTTACGCCGAGAACACTGAAGCTTTCTTT
>-|TRBJ1-6|-|TRBV28
CASSTNPYNSPLHF
TGTGCCAGCAGCACGAACCCCTATAATTCACCCCTCCACTTT
>few|TRBJ1-4|-|TRBV7-9
CASSRQVNEKLFF
TGTGCCAGCAGCCGCCAAGTTAATGAAAAACTGTTTTTT
>-|TRBJ1-4|-|TRBV3-1/TRBV3-2
CASSPTRATNEKLFF
TGTGCCAGCAGCCCCACCCGGGCAACTAATGAAAAACTGTTTTTT
>-|TRBJ2-1|TRBD2|TRBV2
CASSKGSGDEQFF
TGTGCCAGCAGCAAAGGTAGCGGGGACGAGCAGTTCTTC
>-|TRBJ1-3|-|TRBV29-1
CSVEGVVGNTIYF
TGCAGCGTTGAGGGGGTCGTTGGAAACACCATATATTTT
>once|TRBJ1-2|TRBD1|TRBV6-2/TRBV6-3
CASSAPGQGNYGYTF
TGTGCCAGCAGTGCCCCGGGACAGGGGAACTATGGCTACACCTTC
>-|TRBJ1-2|-|TRBV4-2
CASSQARGAETYGYTF
TGTGCCAGCAGCCAAGCAAGGGGGGCGGAGACCTATGGCTACACCTTC
>-|TRBJ2-2|-|TRBV4-1
CASSQHRDTGELFF
TGCGCCAGCAGCCAACACAGAGACACCGGGGAGCTGTTTTTT
>once|TRBJ2-5|-|TRBV5-1
CASSLARYQETQYF
TGCGCCAGCAGCTTGGCCAGATACCAAGAGACCCAGTACTTC
>-|TRBJ1-3|-|TRBV29-1
CSVASSSGNTIYF
TGCAGCGTCGCGTCCAGCTCTGGAAACACCATATATTTT
>-|TRBJ1-4|-|TRBV6-5
CASSWGQGREKLFF
TGTGCCAGCAGTTGGGGGCAGGGAAGGGAAAAACTGTTTTTT
>-|TRBJ2-3|TRBD1|TRBV5-6
CASSLGRTGDTDTQYF
TGTGCCAGCAGCTTGGGGAGGACAGGAGACACAGATACGCAGTATTTT